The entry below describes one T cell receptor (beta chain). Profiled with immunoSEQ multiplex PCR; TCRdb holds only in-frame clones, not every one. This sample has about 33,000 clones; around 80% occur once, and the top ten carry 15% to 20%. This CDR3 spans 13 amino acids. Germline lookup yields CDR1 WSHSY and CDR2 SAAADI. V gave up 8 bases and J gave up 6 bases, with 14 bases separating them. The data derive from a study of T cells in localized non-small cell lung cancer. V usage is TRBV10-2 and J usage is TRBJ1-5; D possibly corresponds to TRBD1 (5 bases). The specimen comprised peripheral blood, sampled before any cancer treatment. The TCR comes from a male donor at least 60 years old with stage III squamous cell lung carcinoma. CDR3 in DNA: TGCGCCAGCTTTCAGGGATCGGGTCAGCCCCAGCATTTT. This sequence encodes CASFQGSGQPQHF.